One sample yielded the 18 T cell receptor beta chains listed below, sequenced in a study of blood T cell repertoires in COVID-19. The method was immunoSEQ multiplex PCR; TCRdb's version includes in-frame clones alone and lacks a portion of them. This table holds more than 200,000 clones, roughly 91% found once. The material sequenced was PBMCs or T cells enriched from blood (not recorded which). The receptors stem from a woman aged 25 to 45 with acute COVID-19.

The J gene is TRBJ1-1, the V gene TRBV20-1, with unresolved D. The germline gives CDR1 DFQATT, CDR2 SNEGSKA (reference sequence). The V and J ends lost 5 bases and 7 bases respectively, with 11 bases between them. The length of the CDR3 is 11 residues. DNA of the CDR3: TGCAGTGCTCTTCCCACACATGAAGCTTTCTTT. It translates to CSALPTHEAFF.

The rearrangement links TRBV2 to TRBJ1-4, with a tentative D call TRBD1 (5 bases). The CDR3 has 16 residues. Trimming took off 4 bases at V and 0 bases at J, with 12 bases between the two ends. The germline gives CDR1 SNHLY, CDR2 FYNNEI. This CDR3 is CASSGLGTSTNEKLFF. As DNA, the CDR3 is TGTGCCAGCAGTGGCCTGGGGACTTCAACTAATGAAAAACTGTTTTTT. The full variable domain, its missing parts supplied by reference TRBV2 and TRBJ1-4, is EPEVTQTPSHQVTQMGQEVILRCVPISNHLYFYWYRQILGQKVEFLVSFYNNEISEKSEIFDDQFSVERPDGSNFTLKIRSTKLEDSAMYFCASSGLGTSTNEKLFFGSGTQLSVL.

The chain couples TRBV7-8 to TRBJ2-3; D call uncertain. From germline, CDR1 is SGHVS and CDR2 FQNEAQ. The CDR3 is made up of 14 amino acids. The V end was cut by 5 bases, the J end by 6 bases, with 15 bases between. The CDR3 DNA follows: TGTGCCAGCAGCCCTCGAGGTTTGTCGGATACGCAGTATTTT. This gives the protein CASSPRGLSDTQYF. The variable domain in full, with the rest retrieved from reference TRBV7-8 and TRBJ2-3, is GAGVSQSPRYKVAKRGQDVALRCDPISGHVSLFWYQQALGQGPEFLTYFQNEAQLDKSGLPSDRFFAERPEGSVSTLKIQRTQQEDSAVYLCASSPRGLSDTQYFGPGTRLTVL.

This rearrangement joins TRBV25-1 to TRBJ2-7, with TRBD1 as a possible D gene (5 bases). Trimming took 2 bases from V and 7 from J, leaving 12 bases between them. This CDR3 comprises 13 residues. Germline CDR1 and CDR2: MGHDK and SYGVNS. The CDR3 region has the DNA TGTGCCAGCAGTGAAGGGGCCAGAGGAGAGCAGTACTTC. Protein: CASSEGARGEQYF.

Comment on this clone: One end of the junction does not line up with germline, which may come from a read error. V usage is TRBV7-9 and J usage is TRBJ2-1; the match to TRBD1 covers 10 bases. Germline CDR1 SEHNR, CDR2 FQNEAQ (reference sequence). The CDR3 consists of 15 residues. The DNA of the CDR3 is TGTGCCAGCAGCTTAGGGGACAGGGGCTACAATGCGCAGTTCTTC. Encoded protein: CASSLGDRGYNAQFF.

The chain has TRBV7-8 and TRBJ1-1; perhaps TRBD1 as D (5 bases). Germline assignment: CDR1 SGHVS and CDR2 FQNEAQ. V was trimmed by 8 bases and J by 4 bases, leaving 20 bases between them. This CDR3 region has 15 residues. The CDR3 region is CASWTGGGGITEAFF. CDR3 DNA: TGTGCCAGCTGGACTGGCGGTGGGGGGATCACTGAAGCTTTCTTT.

This sequence joins TRBV6-5 and TRBJ2-1; tentatively, D is TRBD2 (8 bases). This CDR3 region has 14 residues. V lost 7 bases, J lost 6 bases, and 16 bases lay in between. Germline V gene sequence: CDR1 MNHEY, CDR2 SVGAGI. The CDR3 nucleotides read TGTGCCAGCATTAGCGGGACAGCGATCAATGAGCAGTTCTTC. Residues: CASISGTAINEQFF.

V usage is TRBV12-1 and J usage is TRBJ2-1; no DNA check was done on the table's D call, TRBD1. TRBV12-1 is labeled a pseudogene. The CDR3 contains 15 residues. The DNA for the CDR3 is TGTGCCAGCAGCTTTGCGCGGACAGGGAGCGATGAGCAGTTCTTC. This translates into CASSFARTGSDEQFF.

The CDR3 nucleotides read TGTGCCAGCAGCTTAGAGGACAGGGCGGGCGGGGAGCTGTTTTTT. Its translation is CASSLEDRAGGELFF. This chain joins TRBV11-2 and TRBJ2-2; 8 positions agree with TRBD1. The V gene's germline CDR1 is SGHAT and CDR2 FQNNGV. CDR3 length: 15 residues. V lost 0 bases to trimming and J lost 7 bases; unmatched junction nucleotides: 4.

The chain combines TRBV3-1 (or the pseudogene TRBV3-2) with TRBJ1-1; D ambiguous. This CDR3 is 12 amino acids long. Trimming removed 3 bases from V and 6 bases from J, with 8 bases in between. CDR1 and CDR2 from the germline V gene are LGHDT and YNNKEL (reference sequence). CDR3 sequence (DNA): TGTGCCAGCAGCCAGGGGAGTCCTGAAGCTTTCTTT. This gives the protein CASSQGSPEAFF.

The chain combines TRBV7-2 with TRBJ2-7, with 7 bases that match TRBD1. Germline CDR1 SGHTA, CDR2 FQGNSA. The CDR3 is 15 amino acids. Trimming cost V 4 bases and J 1 base; bases outside gene matches: 7. The CDR3 sequence: CASSWGTGQSYEQYF. CDR3 nucleotides: TGTGCCAGCAGCTGGGGGACGGGACAGTCCTACGAGCAGTACTTC.

The chain combines TRBV9 with TRBJ1-4; D might be TRBD1 (6 bases). Germline V gene data show CDR1 as SGDLS and CDR2 as YYNGEE. The CDR3 is made up of 15 amino acids. V lost 0 bases and J 8 bases, leaving 14 bases between the germline ends. This chain's CDR3 is CASSVGPGAGEKLFF. The CDR3 nucleotides are TGTGCCAGCAGCGTAGGCCCAGGGGCTGGCGAAAAACTGTTTTTT.

The chain recombines TRBV6-5 with TRBJ2-1; D ambiguous. With 7 bases removed from V and 3 bases from J, the gap between germline ends came to 10 bases. The CDR3 covers 13 residues. Per the germline V gene, CDR1 is MNHEY and CDR2 is SVGAGI. This CDR3 is CASTSGIYNEQFF. CDR3 DNA sequence: TGTGCCAGCACGAGTGGTATCTACAATGAGCAGTTCTTC.

The chain uses TRBV4-1 and TRBJ2-2; D ambiguous. CDR3 length: 15 residues. The V gene's germline CDR1 is MGHRA and CDR2 YSYEKL. V lost 0 bases and J 7 bases, leaving 12 bases between the germline ends. CDR3 in DNA: TGCGCCAGCAGCCAAGAAAGCAGGAAAATCGGGGAGCTGTTTTTT. Translated, it gives CASSQESRKIGELFF.

The V call is TRBV6-5, the J call TRBJ2-1, with D tentatively TRBD1 (7 bases). The germline V gene has CDR1 MNHEY and CDR2 SVGAGI. The CDR3 totals 15 residues. V dropped 6 bases and J dropped 6 bases, with 18 bases sitting between them. The DNA for the CDR3 is TGTGCCAGCAGGGCTATGGGGGGACAGTCCAATGAGCAGTTCTTC. It codes for CASRAMGGQSNEQFF.

This rearrangement joins TRBV9 to TRBJ1-2, with 7 bases matching TRBD1. Germline-derived CDR1 and CDR2 are SGDLS and YYNGEE. The ends lost 0 bases at V and 3 bases at J; junction bases unmatched: 5. The CDR3 runs 15 residues. In DNA form, the CDR3 reads TGTGCCAGCAGCGTAGGGGACAGCCTTTACTATGGCTACACCTTC. Translated, it gives CASSVGDSLYYGYTF. The complete variable domain, with remaining parts taken from reference TRBV9 and TRBJ1-2, reads DSGVTQTPKHLITATGQRVTLRCSPRSGDLSVYWYQQSLDQGLQFLIQYYNGEERAKGNILERFSAQQFPDLHSELNLSSLELGDSALYFCASSVGDSLYYGYTFGSGTRLTVV.

The rearrangement uses TRBV10-3 and TRBJ2-7, with 8 bases aligning to TRBD1. The CDR3 spans 13 residues. CDR1 is ENHRY and CDR2 is SYGVKD in the germline V gene. The ends lost 6 bases at V and 3 bases at J; junction bases unmatched: 4. As DNA, the CDR3 is TGTGCCATCAGGATAACAGGGGGCTACGAGCAGTACTTC. Translation: CAIRITGGYEQYF.

The chain employs TRBV10-3 and TRBJ2-3, with TRBD1 matching 7 bases. Germline CDR1 and CDR2: ENHRY and SYGVKD. The CDR3 spans 13 residues. Trimming removed 8 bases from V and 2 bases from J; junction bases left unmatched: 4. The CDR3 coding sequence is TGTGCCATCCGGGACAGTTTCACAGATACGCAGTATTTT. Translating gives CAIRDSFTDTQYF.